The rows below give T cell receptor beta chains drawn from one sample of a study of cytomegalovirus exposure and HLA in healthy donors. The repertoire was sequenced with immunoSEQ multiplex PCR; TCRdb's copy has only in-frame clones and lacks some. The sample contains 150,000 to 200,000 clones, about four fifths of which appear only once. Sequenced material: PBMCs. These receptors all come from a woman aged 18-29 years in good health and CMV-seropositive. Both conserved end residues are part of each CDR3. D genes are given only for firm matches. Clone size, where shown, is once, few, many, or a class for clones that have expanded.

V	D	J	size	DNA	CDR3
TRBV10-2	-	TRBJ1-2	-	TGCGCCAGCAGTGCTTTGGGGCTTGGGGGGTATGGCTACACCTTC	CASSALGLGGYGYTF
TRBV6-1	-	TRBJ1-2	-	TGTGCCAGCAGAGAAAGGACAAAGCCAAACTACACCTTC	CASRERTKPNYTF
TRBV7-2	-	TRBJ1-2	-	TGTGCCAGCAGCTTAAGGGGGAGTAACTATGGCTACACCTTC	CASSLRGSNYGYTF
TRBV5-1	-	TRBJ2-2	-	TGCGCCAGCAGCACGACAAAACCGAACACCGGGGAGCTGTTTTTT	CASSTTKPNTGELFF
TRBV27	-	TRBJ1-2	-	TGTGCCAGCAGAGAGACGGGACACGGATATGGCTACACCTTC	CASRETGHGYGYTF
TRBV19	-	TRBJ1-2	-	TGTGCCAGTAGTCCGACAGGAGAAGGCTATGGCTACACCTTC	CASSPTGEGYGYTF
TRBV5-1	-	TRBJ1-2	once	TGCGCCAGCAGCTTGGCAGGGGCGACTGTTGGCTACACCTTC	CASSLAGATVGYTF
TRBV5-8	-	TRBJ2-2	-	TGTGCCAGCAGCTTTGGGCGAGCCAACACCGGGGAGCTGTTTTTT	CASSFGRANTGELFF
TRBV10-3	TRBD2	TRBJ2-5	-	TGTGCCATCAGTGAGGGGACTAGCGACCAGACCCAGTACTTC	CAISEGTSDQTQYF
TRBV5-4	TRBD1	TRBJ1-2	-	TGTGCCAGCAGCTTGGAGGACAGGGGCTACACCTTC	CASSLEDRGYTF
TRBV5-4	TRBD2	TRBJ2-1	-	TGTGCCAGCAGCGTATCCGGACTAGTTTCCTACAATGAGCAGTTCTTC	CASSVSGLVSYNEQFF
TRBV2	TRBD1	TRBJ1-2	-	TGTGCCAGCAGCCCGGACAGGGATGGCTACACCTTC	CASSPDRDGYTF
TRBV28	TRBD1	TRBJ2-7	-	TGTGCCAGCAGCCAGGGACAGATCTACGAGCAGTACTTC	CASSQGQIYEQYF
TRBV27	-	TRBJ2-2	-	TGTGCCAGCAGCCCGAGGACAGTCACCGGGGAGCTGTTTTTT	CASSPRTVTGELFF
TRBV5-1	-	TRBJ1-6	few	TGCGCCAGCATGGTTTCGGAGGATTCACCCCTCCACTTT	CASMVSEDSPLHF
TRBV9	TRBD2	TRBJ2-1	-	TGTGCCAGCAGCGTAACGGGGGGGCCCGATGAGCAGTTCTTC	CASSVTGGPDEQFF
TRBV19	TRBD2	TRBJ2-1	-	TGTGCCAGTAGCCCCAACAGCGGGGGGGACAATGAGCAGTTCTTC	CASSPNSGGDNEQFF
TRBV7-9	TRBD1	TRBJ1-1	-	TGTGCCAGCAGCCCCGGGACAGCAAACACTGAAGCTTTCTTT	CASSPGTANTEAFF
TRBV6-1	-	TRBJ1-1	-	TGTGCCAGCAGTCCCCGGAGGGGCCCTGAAGCTTTCTTT	CASSPRRGPEAFF
TRBV6-5	-	TRBJ2-7	-	TGTGCCAGCAAAGGTGGAGACTCGATCCTCGGAGAGTACTTC	CASKGGDSILGEYF
TRBV2	-	TRBJ1-1	-	TGTGCCAGCAGTGCTGGGCTTCAAAGGAAGACTGAAGCTTTCTTT	CASSAGLQRKTEAFF
TRBV21-1	-	TRBJ2-1	-	TGTGCCAGCACCCAGACCGGGACAACACCTGGGGATGAGCAGTTCTTC	CASTQTGTTPGDEQFF
TRBV19	TRBD2	TRBJ2-1	-	TGTGCCAGCGCTAGGGGACTAGCGGGGGGGTTATCCTACAATGAGCAGTTCTTC	CASARGLAGGLSYNEQFF
TRBV27	-	TRBJ2-3	once	TGTGCCAGCAGTTTAGGGGTGGAGGGGTCGGCCCTCCATACGCAGTATTTT	CASSLGVEGSALHTQYF
TRBV27	TRBD1	TRBJ2-7	-	TGTGCCAGCAGTCCATCCCCAGGGGGTCTCTACGAGCAGTACTTC	CASSPSPGGLYEQYF
TRBV7-2	-	TRBJ1-1	once	TGTGCCAGCAGCTTAGTTGGTTTCGGCCCGGCGGCGAACACTGAAGCTTTCTTT	CASSLVGFGPAANTEAFF
TRBV11-2	-	TRBJ2-1	-	TGTGCCAGCAATAATCCCGGGGCCTACAATGAGCAGTTCTTC	CASNNPGAYNEQFF
TRBV6-5	-	TRBJ1-2	-	TGTGCCAGCAGTTACACCGTTAGAGACTATGGCTACACCTTC	CASSYTVRDYGYTF
TRBV19	-	TRBJ1-2	-	TGTGCCAGTAGTATATCGGGGGATAACTATGGCTACACCTTC	CASSISGDNYGYTF
TRBV7-2	-	TRBJ1-2	-	TGTGCCAGCAGCTTGACGCAGGTCTATGGCTACACCTTC	CASSLTQVYGYTF
TRBV7-3	-	TRBJ1-1	few	TGTGCCAGCAGCTTAACGCTATATTCCACTGAAGCTTTCTTT	CASSLTLYSTEAFF
TRBV29-1	-	TRBJ1-1	-	TGCAGCGTTGATGGGCGGGGGGACACTGAAGCTTTCTTT	CSVDGRGDTEAFF
TRBV5-1	-	TRBJ2-6	-	TGCGCCAGCAGCTTGGCCGCCTCAGGGGCAACTGGGGCCAACGTCCTGACTTTC	CASSLAASGATGANVLTF
TRBV19	TRBD1	TRBJ1-2	-	TGTGCCAGTAGTTTCGGGACAGGGTATGGCTACACCTTC	CASSFGTGYGYTF
TRBV5-8	TRBD1	TRBJ1-1	-	TGTGCCAGCAGCTTCACAGGGGGTCGGAACACTGAAGCTTTCTTT	CASSFTGGRNTEAFF